Shown below are 5 T cell receptor beta chains from a single sample sequenced in a study of blood T cell repertoires in COVID-19. This table comes from immunoSEQ multiplex PCR, and its TCRdb copy is limited to in-frame clones, with some not included. The sample contains under 200,000 clones, about 80% of which appear only once. Sequencing was performed on PBMCs or T cells enriched from blood (not recorded which). All receptors derive from a woman in her seventies in a cohort exposed to, infected with or recovered from COVID-19 (not recorded which).

The gene calls are TRBV28 and TRBJ1-1; TRBD1 might be the D (5 bases). Trimming stripped 2 bases from V and 6 bases from J, with 10 bases between. Germline V gene sequence: CDR1 MDHEN, CDR2 SYDVKM. The CDR3 length is 13 residues. CDR3 bases: TGTGCCAGCAGTTTAACGGGGGGTGCTGAAGCTTTCTTT. It is translated as CASSLTGGAEAFF.

Only a few counts were recorded for this clone. The gene calls are TRBV19 and TRBJ2-6, with D possibly TRBD1 on 5 matching bases. The germline V and J ends were trimmed by 5 bases and 0 bases, with 14 bases remaining between them. From germline, CDR1 is LNHDA and CDR2 SQIVND (reference sequence). CDR3 size: 17 residues. This CDR3 is CASSDQGVVSGANVLTF. The CDR3 bases are TGTGCCAGTAGTGACCAAGGGGTTGTCTCTGGGGCCAACGTCCTGACTTTC.

The J gene is TRBJ1-4, the V gene TRBV19; a weak D match, TRBD1 (5 bases). The CDR3 has 14 amino acids. Trimming shortened V by 5 bases and J by 7 bases, and 14 bases separated the two germline ends. In germline, CDR1 is LNHDA, CDR2 SQIVND (reference sequence). The CDR3 coding sequence is TGTGCCAGTAGTGGCGGGGCTGTAGGTGAAAAACTGTTTTTT. Its translation is CASSGGAVGEKLFF.

The chain combines TRBV11-2 with TRBJ1-3; D unclear. Germline loops: CDR1 SGHAT, CDR2 FQNNGV. Trimming removed 5 bases from V and 3 bases from J, with 5 bases in between. The CDR3 is 12 residues long. In nucleotides, the CDR3 is TGTGCCAGCAGCATCAGTGGAAACACCATATATTTT. It is translated as CASSISGNTIYF.

This clone was seen only once. V gene TRBV7-2 combines with J gene TRBJ2-5; maybe TRBD2 (5 bases). Germline V lookup: CDR1 SGHTA, CDR2 FQGNSA. V was shortened by 1 base and J by 3 bases, with 9 bases between the two germline ends. The CDR3 has 14 residues. CDR3 sequence (DNA): TGTGCCAGCAGCTTAGTAACGGGGAAAGAGACCCAGTACTTC. Translation: CASSLVTGKETQYF.